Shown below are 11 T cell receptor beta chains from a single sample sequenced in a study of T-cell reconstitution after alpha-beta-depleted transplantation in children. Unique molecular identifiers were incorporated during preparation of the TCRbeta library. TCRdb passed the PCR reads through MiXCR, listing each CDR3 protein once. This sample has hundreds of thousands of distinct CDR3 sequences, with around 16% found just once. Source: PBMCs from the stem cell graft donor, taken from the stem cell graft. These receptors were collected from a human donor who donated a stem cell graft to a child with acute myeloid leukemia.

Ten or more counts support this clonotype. The CDR3, as DNA: TGCAGTAAACGCGAACCGCAGGGGAAACCTGAAGCTTTCTTT. Translating gives CSKREPQGKPEAFF. J is TRBJ1-1 and V is TRBV20-1, with D perhaps matching TRBD1 (6 bases). V lost 8 bases, J lost 6 bases, and 22 bases lay in between. Germline-derived CDR1 and CDR2 are DFQATT and SNEGSKA (reference sequence). The CDR3 consists of 14 residues.

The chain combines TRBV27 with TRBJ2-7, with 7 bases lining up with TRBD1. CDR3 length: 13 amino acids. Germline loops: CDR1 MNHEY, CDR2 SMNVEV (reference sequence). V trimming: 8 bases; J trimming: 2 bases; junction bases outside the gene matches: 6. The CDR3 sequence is CASARDRTYEQYV. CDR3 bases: TGTGCCAGCGCCCGGGACAGAACCTACGAGCAGTACGTC.

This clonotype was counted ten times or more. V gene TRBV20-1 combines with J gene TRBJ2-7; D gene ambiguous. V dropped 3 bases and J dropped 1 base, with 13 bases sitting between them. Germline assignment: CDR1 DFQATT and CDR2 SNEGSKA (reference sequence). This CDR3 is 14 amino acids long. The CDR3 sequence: CSASTQTLSYEQYF. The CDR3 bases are TGCAGTGCTAGTACCCAGACCCTGTCCTACGAGCAGTACTTC.

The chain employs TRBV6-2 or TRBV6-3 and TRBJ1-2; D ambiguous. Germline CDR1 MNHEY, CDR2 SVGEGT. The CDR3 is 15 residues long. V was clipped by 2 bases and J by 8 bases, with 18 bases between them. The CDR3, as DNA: TGTGCCAGCAGTTACACCCAGACCGTCAGGCTCGGCTACACCTTC. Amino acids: CASSYTQTVRLGYTF.

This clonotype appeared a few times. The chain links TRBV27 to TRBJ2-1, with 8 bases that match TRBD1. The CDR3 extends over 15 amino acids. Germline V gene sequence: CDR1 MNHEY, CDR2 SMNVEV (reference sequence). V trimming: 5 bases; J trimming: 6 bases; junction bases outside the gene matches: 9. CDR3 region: CASSPDRGGLNEQFF. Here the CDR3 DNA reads TGTGCCAGCAGTCCCGACAGGGGAGGACTCAATGAGCAGTTCTTC.

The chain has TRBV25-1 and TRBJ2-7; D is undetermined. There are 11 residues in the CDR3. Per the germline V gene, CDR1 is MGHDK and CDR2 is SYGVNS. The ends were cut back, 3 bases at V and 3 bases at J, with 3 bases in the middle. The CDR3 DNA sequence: TGTGCCAGCAGTGAGATCTACGAGCAGTACTTC. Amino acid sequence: CASSEIYEQYF.

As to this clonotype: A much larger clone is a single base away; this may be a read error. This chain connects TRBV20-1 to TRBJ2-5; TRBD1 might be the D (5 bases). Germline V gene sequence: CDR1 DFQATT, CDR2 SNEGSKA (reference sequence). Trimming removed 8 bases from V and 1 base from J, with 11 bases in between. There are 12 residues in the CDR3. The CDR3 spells CSTVDSQETQYF. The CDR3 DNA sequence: TGCAGTACTGTTGACAGCCAAGAGACCCAGTACTTC.

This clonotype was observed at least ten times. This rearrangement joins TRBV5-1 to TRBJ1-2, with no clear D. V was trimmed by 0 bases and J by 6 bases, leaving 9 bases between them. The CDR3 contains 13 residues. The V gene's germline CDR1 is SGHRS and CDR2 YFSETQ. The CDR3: CASSLGEADGYTF. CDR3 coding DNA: TGCGCCAGCAGCTTGGGCGAAGCTGATGGCTACACCTTC.

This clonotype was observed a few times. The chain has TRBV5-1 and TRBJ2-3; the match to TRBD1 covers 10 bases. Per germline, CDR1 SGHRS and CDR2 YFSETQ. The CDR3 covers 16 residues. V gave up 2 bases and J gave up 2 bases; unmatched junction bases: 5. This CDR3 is CASSLPGQGITDTQYF. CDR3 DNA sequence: TGCGCCAGCAGCTTACCGGGACAGGGGATCACAGATACGCAGTATTTT. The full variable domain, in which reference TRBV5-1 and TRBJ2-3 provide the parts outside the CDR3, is KAGVTQTPRYLIKTRGQQVTLSCSPISGHRSVSWYQQTPGQGLQFLFEYFSETQRNKGNFPGRFSGRQFSNSRSEMNVSTLELGDSALYLCASSLPGQGITDTQYFGPGTRLTVL.

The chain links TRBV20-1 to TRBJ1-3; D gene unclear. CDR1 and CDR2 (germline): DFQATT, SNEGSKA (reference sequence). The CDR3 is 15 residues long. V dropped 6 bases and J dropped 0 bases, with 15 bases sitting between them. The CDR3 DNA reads TGCAGTGCCCAAACGGGCTTTAGCTCTGGAAACACCATATATTTT. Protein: CSAQTGFSSGNTIYF.

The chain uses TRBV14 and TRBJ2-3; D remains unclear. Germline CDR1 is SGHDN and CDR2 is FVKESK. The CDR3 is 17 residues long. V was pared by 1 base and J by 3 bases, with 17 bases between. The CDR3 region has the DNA TGTGCCAGCAGCCAAGGAGTTGTGCGAAGCGTTACAGATACGCAGTATTTT. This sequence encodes CASSQGVVRSVTDTQYF.